This T cell receptor (beta chain) comes out of a study of blood T cell repertoires in COVID-19 (dated by TCRdb to 2018 to 2021). With regard to the full study: The collaborator samples originated in the United States, Italy and Spain and spanned the acute and convalescent phases of COVID-19. Sample metadata almost always included a de-identified subject ID, COVID-19 status, age in years and sex. The prospective study material was composed of cDNA or gDNA derived from T cells, B-cell-depleted T cells, or PBMCs. The dataset comprised deeply sampled blood TCRbeta repertoires from subjects exposed to, actively infected with, or recovered from COVID-19. Where HLA class I and class II types were available, the types were taken from metadata supplied by the sample provider, not from assay-based typing. The samples were drawn from the first 160 participants of the ongoing ImmuneRACE study and from under 1,500 subjects provided by 6 global collaborators. The repertoires were released in a freely available public database intended as a resource for research on the immune response to SARS-CoV-2. What the research found in general, with its limitations: The amount of clinical and demographic metadata varied by source and participant and was provided uncurated.

The immunoSEQ Assay, a bias-controlled multiplex PCR, was used to amplify TCRbeta CDR3 regions from genomic DNA. Turning to the authors' computational methods: The number of nucleated cells in each sample was estimated by amplification of reference gene primers within the assay. To quantify the absolute abundance of each unique TCRbeta CDR3 rearrangement, sequence reads were collapsed and filtered. For each sample, productive Simpson clonality was calculated as the square root of Simpson's diversity index across productive rearrangements. The clones in this table, taken by TCRdb from immuneACCESS, are in-frame only. Not every clone is retained; where verified, under half of the shortfall comes from an unresolved V gene, and the cause of the rest is unknown. The DNA was the basis for D and trimming; V, J and clone size are from that table. The sample has about 200,000 clones on record, 86% of them singletons. The leading ten clones occupy about 2% of the sample.

The CDR3 runs 15 amino acids, cysteine and phenylalanine included. Only the CDR3 DNA stays, 45 bases, in frame from base 1. From the germline V gene, CDR1 is LGHNA and CDR2 is YNFKEQ. From V the trimming removes 0 bases and from J it removes 7 bases, while the gene matches leave 8 bases of the junction unaccounted for. Concerning this clone itself: What antigen it recognizes has not been identified. Base qualities are not at hand, and no much larger clone is one base apart.

Samples from volunteer blood donors who had recovered from COVID-19 were contributed by a second Seattle source. Whole blood was collected in K2EDTA tubes by collaborating institutions according to the institutions' own protocols. For TCRbeta analysis, collaborators shipped samples in one of three forms: frozen whole blood, isolated PBMCs, or DNA extracted from either of those sample types. This sequence originates from a man aged 30 to 39 who had recovered from COVID-19. Sample: peripheral blood. The chain couples TRBV4-2 to TRBJ1-1; 7 bases in between match TRBD1. Here is the DNA: TGTGCCAGCAGCCAAGATTGGACAGGAACCCTTGAAGCTTTCTTT. Translation gives CASSQDWTGTLEAFF.